The 13 T cell receptor beta chains below were found in one sample sequenced in a study of control samples from healthy donors and cancer patients. Measured with immunoSEQ multiplex PCR; TCRdb has only the in-frame clones, and not every one. The sample contains about 100,000 clones, approximately 84% of which appear only once. The sample was blood. These receptors originate from a woman aged 50 to 65 in good health.

The chain links TRBV10-3 to TRBJ1-5; 7 bases align to TRBD1. The length of the CDR3 is 14 residues. The trim removed 8 bases at V and 5 bases at J, leaving 9 bases unmatched. Germline V lookup: CDR1 ENHRY, CDR2 SYGVKD. CDR3 region: CAIAQGEKDQPQHF. Here the CDR3 DNA reads TGTGCCATCGCGCAGGGGGAAAAGGATCAGCCCCAGCATTTT.

The rearrangement links TRBV19 to TRBJ1-2; D is unclear. CDR1 and CDR2 (germline): LNHDA, SQIVND (reference sequence). This CDR3 contains 12 residues. V lost 2 bases to trimming and J lost 5 bases, with 6 bases between them. This CDR3 reads CASSISRYGYTF. As DNA, the CDR3 is TGTGCCAGTAGTATAAGCAGATATGGCTACACCTTC.

V is TRBV18 and J is TRBJ2-1; 8 bases map to TRBD2. This CDR3 is 15 amino acids long. The ends lost 6 bases at V and 5 bases at J; junction bases unmatched: 9. CDR1 is KGHSH, CDR2 LQKENI, per germline. CDR3 in DNA: TGTGCCAGCTCCCGGCAGCGGGAGACAAACAATGAGCAGTTCTTC. It translates to CASSRQRETNNEQFF.

This clone was observed at least ten times. J is TRBJ2-2 and V is TRBV7-2; the match to TRBD1 covers 7 bases. With 2 bases clipped from V and 5 bases from J, the junction kept 2 bases outside the gene matches. Germline assignment: CDR1 SGHTA and CDR2 FQGNSA. The CDR3 runs to 14 residues. The DNA of the CDR3 is TGTGCCAGCAGCTTATTCAGGGGGACCGGGGAGCTGTTTTTT. Translation: CASSLFRGTGELFF.

The chain employs TRBV7-3 and TRBJ2-1; tentative D call: TRBD1 (6 bases). The V gene's germline CDR1 is SGHTA and CDR2 FQGTGA. V lost 2 bases to trimming and J lost 5 bases, with 10 bases between them. CDR3 length equals 14 residues. The DNA of the CDR3 is TGTGCCAGCAGCTTATCACCAGGGGACAATGAGCAGTTCTTC. Translating gives CASSLSPGDNEQFF.

This rearrangement joins TRBV11-2 to TRBJ1-1; D is ambiguous. Germline assignment: CDR1 SGHAT and CDR2 FQNNGV. Trimming left V 5 bases short and J 4 bases short, with 8 bases between. This CDR3 is 12 amino acids long. CDR3 region: CASSQRPTEAFF. The CDR3 DNA sequence: TGTGCCAGCAGCCAGCGTCCCACTGAAGCTTTCTTT.

The CDR3 DNA sequence: TGCGCCAGCAGCTTGAGTGGCGGAGGCCCGGAGACCCAGTACTTC. It specifies CASSLSGGGPETQYF. The chain has TRBV5-1 and TRBJ2-5, with a possible D match to TRBD2 (5 bases). Germline-derived CDR1 and CDR2 are SGHRS and YFSETQ. Trimming removed 1 base from V and 5 bases from J, with 15 bases in between. The CDR3 loop spans 15 amino acids.

The chain has TRBV27 and TRBJ2-2, with D perhaps matching TRBD1 (6 bases). CDR1 is MNHEY and CDR2 is SMNVEV in the germline V gene (reference sequence). The CDR3 extends over 14 amino acids. With 10 bases removed from V and 3 bases from J, the gap between germline ends came to 15 bases. The chain's CDR3 is CATRIQGDTGELFF. DNA for the CDR3: TGTGCCACCAGAATACAGGGAGACACCGGGGAGCTGTTTTTT.

The rearrangement uses TRBV7-8 and TRBJ2-1; no clear D. CDR1 is SGHVS and CDR2 is FQNEAQ in the germline V gene. The CDR3 loop spans 12 amino acids. V dropped 5 bases and J dropped 7 bases, with 9 bases sitting between them. The CDR3 spells CASSLLANEQFF. In DNA, the CDR3 is TGTGCCAGCAGCCTCCTGGCAAATGAGCAGTTCTTC.

CDR3 residues: CASSLSGPQGNTGELFF. CDR3 nucleotide sequence: TGTGCCAGCAGCCTCTCGGGGCCTCAGGGGAACACCGGGGAGCTGTTTTTT. The chain has TRBV7-9 and TRBJ2-2; perhaps D is TRBD1 or TRBD2 (5 bases each). Trimming cost V 5 bases and J 1 base, with 17 bases left between them. The CDR3 extends over 17 amino acids. CDR1 and CDR2 (germline): SEHNR, FQNEAQ (reference sequence). The whole variable domain, filled in from reference TRBV7-9 and TRBJ2-2, reads DTGVSQNPRHKITKRGQNVTFRCDPISEHNRLYWYRQTLGQGPEFLTYFQNEAQLEKSRLLSDRFSAERPKGSFSTLEIQRTEQGDSAMYLCASSLSGPQGNTGELFFGEGSRLTVL.

This chain connects TRBV7-3 to TRBJ1-1; D perhaps matches TRBD1 (5 bases). V lost 2 bases and J 1 base, leaving 14 bases between the germline ends. The CDR3 totals 16 residues. The germline gives CDR1 SGHTA, CDR2 FQGTGA. The CDR3: CASSLAGGGGNTEAFF. The CDR3, as DNA: TGTGCCAGCAGCTTAGCTGGGGGAGGCGGGAACACTGAAGCTTTCTTT.

V and J are TRBV24-1 and TRBJ1-5; no definite D call. Trimming pared 2 bases from V and 8 bases from J, leaving 9 bases between. Germline V lookup: CDR1 KGHDR, CDR2 SFDVKD. This CDR3 comprises 13 residues. DNA for the CDR3: TGTGCCACCAGTGATTCTCTCGGGGAGCCCCAGCATTTT. Translating it yields CATSDSLGEPQHF.

This chain connects TRBV14 to TRBJ2-3, with unresolved D. The germline gives CDR1 SGHDN, CDR2 FVKESK. The ends were cut back, 1 base at V and 2 bases at J, with 13 bases in the middle. The CDR3 has 16 residues. The CDR3 DNA is TGTGCCAGCAGCCAAGGCCAACGCGACCTCACAGATACGCAGTATTTT. Translation: CASSQGQRDLTDTQYF.